In this sample, the clone carrying this T cell receptor (gamma chain) is medium-sized (0.01 to 0.1%). The data stem from a study of gamma-delta chains in newborns, infants, children. Study-level information: Microbial exposure reportedly drives polyclonal innate γδ T cell expansion after birth.

Per the germline V gene, CDR1 is GITISATS and CDR2 is ISYDGTV (reference sequence). Germline trimming cut 1 base from V and 5 bases from J; bases unmatched to any gene: 2. The CDR3 length is 12 residues. TCRdb made new clone calls on the reads using CATT. Of 1,700 or so gamma-chain clones listed, about 12% are singletons. The chain links TRGV9 to TRGJ1 or TRGJ2. The sample comprised blood. This clonotype was sampled from a child who was a newborn, infant or young child, either healthy, febrile or measles-vaccinated (not recorded which). The DNA for the CDR3 is TGTGCCTTGTGGGAGGTTGATTATAAGAAACTCTTT. Residues: CALWEVDYKKLF.